The 27 T cell receptor beta chains below come from one sample, sequenced in a study of blood T cell repertoires in COVID-19 (TCRdb year 2020). The library was prepared using the immunoSEQ multiplex PCR assay. What TCRdb holds here is the immuneACCESS table cut down to in-frame rearrangements. Part of the clones is not present; checked against another copy, under half of the missing clones reflect an unresolved V gene, and the others are unexplained. Within this sample are about 80,000 clones, with 91% of them counted one time only. In total, the top ten clones hold 1.9% of the sample. Sequencing used peripheral blood. These receptors all come from a woman aged 45-60 years in a cohort sampled during active COVID-19.

This chain joins TRBV29-1 and TRBJ1-6; D is ambiguous. The CDR3 runs 13 residues. Germline lookup yields CDR1 SQVTM and CDR2 ANQGSEA. V dropped 4 bases and J dropped 4 bases, with 8 bases sitting between them. CDR3 loop: CSVGASYNSPLHF. DNA for the CDR3: TGCAGCGTTGGAGCGAGTTATAATTCACCCCTCCACTTT.

This CDR3 is CASRPPGQGSYGYTF. CDR3 coding DNA: TGTGCCAGCAGACCTCCGGGACAGGGGTCCTATGGCTACACCTTC. The V and J genes are TRBV7-9 and TRBJ1-2, with TRBD1 matching over 10 bases. Germline CDR1 is SEHNR and CDR2 is FQNEAQ (reference sequence). The CDR3 totals 15 residues. The junction had 8 bases not matched to a gene; V was cut back by 6 bases and J by 4 bases.

The V gene is TRBV5-6, the J gene TRBJ1-1, with D maybe TRBD1 (6 bases). CDR3 length equals 15 residues. The V gene lost 3 bases and the J gene lost 1 base, with 13 bases spanning the gap. Germline V gene lookup returns CDR1 SGHDT and CDR2 YYEEEE. CDR3: CASSSLRGANTEAFF. The CDR3 region has the DNA TGTGCCAGCAGCTCTCTCAGGGGAGCGAACACTGAAGCTTTCTTT.

The chain joins TRBV15 to TRBJ2-3, with 12 bases lining up with TRBD2. There are 16 residues in the CDR3. CDR1 LNHNV and CDR2 YYDKDF come from the germline V gene (reference sequence). The V segment lost 4 bases and the J segment 2 bases; nucleotides outside the gene matches: 4. CDR3 sequence: CATSTRLAGDTDTQYF. CDR3 bases: TGTGCCACCAGCACCCGACTAGCGGGGGACACAGATACGCAGTATTTT.

The chain links TRBV11-3 to TRBJ2-7; 10 bases agree with TRBD2. Germline assignment: CDR1 SGHNT and CDR2 YENEEA. This CDR3 comprises 16 residues. The V gene end was trimmed by 4 bases and the J gene end by 2 bases; junction bases not matched to a gene: 8. The chain's CDR3 is CASSSGLAGDPYEQYF. The CDR3 DNA reads as TGTGCCAGCAGCTCAGGGCTAGCGGGGGATCCCTACGAGCAGTACTTC.

The chain couples TRBV6-5 to TRBJ2-5, with no clear D. Germline V lookup: CDR1 MNHEY, CDR2 SVGAGI. V lost 3 bases, J lost 7 bases, and 6 bases lay in between. This CDR3 spans 11 amino acids. DNA for the CDR3: TGTGCCAGCAGTTATGGCGGGACCCAGTACTTC. It encodes CASSYGGTQYF.

This clone was found once. The chain couples TRBV11-1 to TRBJ2-1, with D possibly TRBD2 on 6 matching bases. Germline V CDR1 and CDR2: SGHAT, FQDESV (reference sequence). This CDR3 is built from 15 residues. V lost 3 bases and J 2 bases, leaving 11 bases between the germline ends. The CDR3: CASSFLIAAYNEQFF. Here the CDR3 DNA reads TGTGCCAGCAGCTTTCTGATAGCGGCCTACAATGAGCAGTTCTTC.

V gene TRBV5-8 combines with J gene TRBJ1-1, with D perhaps TRBD1 (5 bases). The CDR3 length is 13 residues. The V and J ends lost 7 bases and 6 bases respectively, with 16 bases between them. Germline V gene data show CDR1 as SGHTS and CDR2 as YDEGEE. CDR3 bases: TGTGCCAGCGGGGGGGGGATGGAGCCTGAAGCTTTCTTT. Protein: CASGGGMEPEAFF.

The chain has TRBV2 and TRBJ2-7; TRBD2 aligns across 8 bases. The germline gives CDR1 SNHLY, CDR2 FYNNEI. The CDR3 runs to 14 residues. J lost 0 bases, V lost 6 bases, and 4 bases had no gene match. CDR3 protein: CASRGGTSSYEQYF. In DNA form, the CDR3 reads TGTGCCAGCAGGGGGGGGACTAGCTCCTACGAGCAGTACTTC.

The J gene is TRBJ2-7, the V gene TRBV6-5; D is perhaps TRBD2 (5 bases). CDR1 is MNHEY, CDR2 SVGAGI, per germline. Trimming removed 7 bases from V and 7 bases from J, with 20 bases in between. This CDR3 is 14 amino acids long. The CDR3 spells CASNPRDRTWEQYF. The CDR3 region has the DNA TGTGCCAGCAATCCCCGGGATCGGACGTGGGAGCAGTACTTC.

This clone was seen just once. The chain uses TRBV3-1 (or the pseudogene TRBV3-2) and TRBJ1-5, with TRBD1 as a possible D gene (5 bases). Germline CDR1 is LGHDT and CDR2 is YNNKEL (reference sequence). This CDR3 has 15 residues. Trimming left V 1 base short and J 6 bases short, with 13 bases between. The CDR3: CASSQAGGTGQPQHF. The CDR3 DNA follows: TGTGCCAGCAGCCAAGCGGGGGGGACGGGTCAGCCCCAGCATTTT.

This clone has just one count. The chain joins TRBV3-1 (or the pseudogene TRBV3-2) to TRBJ2-5, with a weak D call TRBD2 (6 bases). Trimming shortened V by 11 bases and J by 0 bases, and 7 bases separated the two germline ends. In germline, CDR1 is LGHDT, CDR2 YNNKEL (reference sequence). The CDR3 runs to 11 residues. CDR3: CAAGNQETQYF. The CDR3 nucleotides read TGTGCCGCGGGAAACCAAGAGACCCAGTACTTC.

This sequence joins TRBV6-5 and TRBJ2-3; 12 nucleotides agree with TRBD2. V lost 5 bases to trimming and J lost 7 bases; unmatched junction nucleotides: 7. CDR3 size: 15 residues. Germline V gene lookup returns CDR1 MNHEY and CDR2 SVGAGI. CDR3 DNA sequence: TGTGCCAGCAGTCCGACTAGCGGGAGTTTGAATACGCAGTATTTT. It encodes CASSPTSGSLNTQYF.

The gene calls are TRBV19 and TRBJ2-7; D is perhaps TRBD2 (6 bases). The CDR3 consists of 14 residues. V lost 11 bases to trimming and J lost 3 bases, with 20 bases between them. In germline, CDR1 is LNHDA, CDR2 SQIVND (reference sequence). This chain's CDR3 is CAGLAAQQIYEQYF. The CDR3 DNA sequence: TGTGCCGGCTTAGCGGCCCAGCAGATCTACGAGCAGTACTTC.

The V and J genes are TRBV5-5 and TRBJ2-5; no clear D. The CDR3 runs 14 residues. Germline V gene lookup returns CDR1 SGHKS and CDR2 YYEKEE (reference sequence). The V and J ends lost 3 bases and 1 base respectively, with 10 bases between them. The DNA for the CDR3 is TGTGCCAGCAGCTCCGTGCTACGCCAAGAGACCCAGTACTTC. Encoded protein: CASSSVLRQETQYF.

This clone was observed a single time. The rearrangement uses TRBV12-5 and TRBJ2-1; 15 nucleotides line up with TRBD2. J was trimmed by 3 bases and V by 1 base; bases with no gene match: 10. This CDR3 has 20 residues. Germline CDR1 and CDR2: LGHNT and FRNRAP. CDR3 nucleotide sequence: TGTGCTAGTGGTTTGGCCGGGACTAGCGGGGGGTGGGGCCTCTACAATGAGCAGTTCTTC. Translated, it gives CASGLAGTSGGWGLYNEQFF.

This chain connects TRBV12-3 or TRBV12-4 to TRBJ2-3, with D perhaps matching TRBD2 (5 bases). Between the trimmed V and J ends, which lost 4 bases and 9 bases, there was a span of 8 bases. CDR3 size: 11 residues. The chain's CDR3 is CASSSGSTQYF. The CDR3 region has the DNA TGTGCCAGCAGTTCGGGATCCACGCAGTATTTT.

The rearrangement links TRBV19 to TRBJ2-5; TRBD1 might be the D (6 bases). The V gene's germline CDR1 is LNHDA and CDR2 SQIVND (reference sequence). V shed 5 bases and J shed 0 bases, with 7 bases lying between them. The CDR3 extends over 13 amino acids. The CDR3 spells CASSDRYQETQYF. For the CDR3, the DNA is TGTGCCAGTAGTGACAGGTACCAAGAGACCCAGTACTTC.

The chain combines TRBV11-2 with TRBJ2-7; TRBD1 aligns across 10 bases. Germline values: CDR1 SGHAT, CDR2 FQNNGV. CDR3 length: 18 residues. V was clipped by 1 base and J by 1 base; unmatched bases: 10. The DNA for the CDR3 is TGTGCCAGCAGCTTAGCCCCCTCCGGGACAGGGGTGTCCTACGAGCAGTACTTC. This encodes CASSLAPSGTGVSYEQYF.

This rearrangement joins TRBV27 to TRBJ1-1; 7 nucleotides agree with TRBD1. After removal of 4 bases from V and 6 bases from J, the junction contained 14 bases not matched to a gene. CDR3 length: 16 amino acids. CDR1 and CDR2 (germline): MNHEY, SMNVEV (reference sequence). CDR3 sequence reads: CASSSKRTGTLSEAFF. The CDR3 coding sequence is TGTGCCAGCAGTTCCAAACGGACAGGAACTCTTTCTGAAGCTTTCTTT.

This chain joins TRBV13 and TRBJ1-2; TRBD1 matches 8 bases. CDR3 length equals 17 residues. The germline V gene encodes CDR1 PRHDT and CDR2 FYEKMQ (reference sequence). Germline trimming cut 6 bases from V and 0 bases from J; bases unmatched to any gene: 12. In nucleotides, the CDR3 is TGTGCCAGCAGTACAGGGGGGTTGAAGGGAGCTAACTATGGCTACACCTTC. Protein: CASSTGGLKGANYGYTF.

The chain carries TRBV9 and TRBJ2-7; 8 bases match TRBD2. The CDR3 has 15 residues. Germline V CDR1 and CDR2: SGDLS, YYNGEE. Unmatched junction bases numbered 6, after V lost 0 bases and J lost 4 bases. CDR3 nucleotide sequence: TGTGCCAGCAGCGTAGATACCGGGAGGGGATACGAGCAGTACTTC. This sequence encodes CASSVDTGRGYEQYF.

This chain joins TRBV10-1 and TRBJ2-2; possibly TRBD2 for D (5 bases). Germline V lookup: CDR1 WNHNN, CDR2 SYGVQD (reference sequence). This CDR3 has 14 amino acids. Between the trimmed V and J ends, which lost 3 bases and 8 bases, there was a span of 13 bases. Written as DNA, the CDR3 is TGCGCCAGCAGTGACCCGGGAACGTCAGGGGAGCTGTTTTTT. This encodes CASSDPGTSGELFF.

The CDR3: CASSIDISGAGGQPQHF. DNA of the CDR3: TGTGCCAGTAGTATAGATATTAGTGGCGCAGGGGGCCAGCCCCAGCATTTT. The rearrangement uses TRBV19 and TRBJ1-5, with 8 bases lining up with TRBD1. V lost 0 bases, J lost 7 bases, and 11 bases stayed unmatched. CDR3 length: 17 residues. Per germline, CDR1 LNHDA and CDR2 SQIVND (reference sequence).

This chain links TRBV28 with TRBJ2-6, with a possible D match to TRBD1 (5 bases). Germline assignment: CDR1 MDHEN and CDR2 SYDVKM. The germline V and J ends were trimmed by 5 bases and 1 base, with 18 bases remaining between them. The CDR3 consists of 18 residues. The CDR3 reads CASSLPQGLRSGANVLTF. CDR3 nucleotides: TGTGCCAGCAGTCTCCCTCAGGGTTTAAGGTCTGGGGCCAACGTCCTGACTTTC.

CDR3 loop: CASSVDSGVSYNEQFF. The CDR3, as DNA: TGTGCCAGCAGTGTAGATAGCGGGGTCTCCTACAATGAGCAGTTCTTC. This chain joins TRBV6-4 and TRBJ2-1; 8 positions match TRBD2. The CDR3 runs 16 residues. Losses at the gene ends were 4 bases for V and 0 bases for J; bases not matched to a gene: 5. Per the germline V gene, CDR1 is MRHNA and CDR2 is SNTAGT.

This chain uses TRBV7-3 with TRBJ2-1; perhaps TRBD2 as D (6 bases). The CDR3 contains 14 residues. Trimming took 5 bases from V and 5 from J, leaving 13 bases between them. The germline gives CDR1 SGHTA, CDR2 FQGTGA. Here the CDR3 reads CASSPGLTHNEQFF. CDR3 DNA sequence: TGTGCCAGCAGCCCTGGACTAACACACAATGAGCAGTTCTTC.